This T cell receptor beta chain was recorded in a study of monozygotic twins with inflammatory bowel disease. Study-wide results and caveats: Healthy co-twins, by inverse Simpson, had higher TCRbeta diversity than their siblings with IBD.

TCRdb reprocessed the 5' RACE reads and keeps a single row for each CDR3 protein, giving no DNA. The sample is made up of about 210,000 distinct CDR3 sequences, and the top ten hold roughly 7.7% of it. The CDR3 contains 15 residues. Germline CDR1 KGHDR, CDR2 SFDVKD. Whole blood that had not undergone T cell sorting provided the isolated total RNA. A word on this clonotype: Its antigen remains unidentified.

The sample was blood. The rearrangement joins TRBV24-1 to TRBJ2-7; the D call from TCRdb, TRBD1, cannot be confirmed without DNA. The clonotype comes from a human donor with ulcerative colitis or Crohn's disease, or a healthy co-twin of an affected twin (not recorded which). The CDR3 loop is CATSTPGQTTDEQYF.